The 9 T cell receptor beta chains below were found in one sample sequenced in a study of graft-versus-host responses after intestinal transplantation. The repertoire was sequenced with immunoSEQ multiplex PCR; TCRdb's copy has only in-frame clones and lacks some. The sample yields about 90,000 clones, approximately 92% seen once. These receptors are not linked to any known antigen. Source: unstimulated CD8+ T cells sorted from spleen or lymph node cells, taken before transplant. The receptors were sampled from a human donor who was the organ donor for an intestinal transplant.

DNA for the CDR3: TGTGCCTGCATAGCGGGAGAGAGCTCCTACAATGAGCAGTTCTTC. The encoded protein is CACIAGESSYNEQFF. The J gene is TRBJ2-1, the V gene TRBV6-1, with 9 bases matching TRBD2. The CDR3 spans 15 residues. V lost 11 bases and J lost 0; bases outside the gene matches: 8. Germline CDR1 reads MNHNS; CDR2 reads SASEGT.

CDR3 in amino acids: CASSQGVAWENEQYF. For the CDR3, the DNA is TGCGCCAGCAGCCAAGGAGTAGCCTGGGAGAACGAGCAGTACTTC. The rearrangement links TRBV4-3 to TRBJ2-7; tentative D call: TRBD2 (5 bases). Germline V lookup: CDR1 LGHNA, CDR2 YSLEER. The V gene lost 1 base and the J gene lost 5 bases, with 15 bases spanning the gap. This CDR3 has 15 residues.

The chain links TRBV7-3 to TRBJ2-5, with TRBD2 matching 8 bases. V shed 5 bases and J 5 bases; nucleotides not matched to a gene: 4. CDR3 length equals 13 residues. Germline V gene sequence: CDR1 SGHTA, CDR2 FQGTGA. The CDR3 DNA follows: TGTGCCAGCAGCCCCGGGGGGGGCGAGACCCAGTACTTC. It encodes CASSPGGGETQYF.

The V and J genes are TRBV20-1 and TRBJ1-1, with 7 bases lining up with TRBD1. The V and J ends lost 2 bases and 7 bases, in that order; junction bases with no gene match: 1. The germline V gene encodes CDR1 DFQATT and CDR2 SNEGSKA (reference sequence). The CDR3 is 11 amino acids. CDR3 amino acids: CSARQGVEAFF. CDR3 coding DNA: TGCAGTGCTAGACAGGGGGTTGAAGCTTTCTTT.

This clone has only one observation. This rearrangement joins TRBV4-3 to TRBJ2-3; TRBD2 might be the D (6 bases). Trimming took 1 base from V and 1 from J, leaving 15 bases between them. The CDR3 runs to 17 residues. The V gene's germline CDR1 is LGHNA and CDR2 YSLEER. The CDR3 reads CASSQVVRGGGTDTQYF. CDR3 bases: TGCGCCAGCAGCCAAGTTGTACGGGGAGGTGGCACAGATACGCAGTATTTT.

The V gene is TRBV4-3, the J gene TRBJ2-5; tentative D call: TRBD1 (6 bases). Germline lookup yields CDR1 LGHNA and CDR2 YSLEER. The V and J ends lost 4 bases and 2 bases respectively, with 17 bases between them. The CDR3 runs to 16 residues. The CDR3 bases are TGCGCCAGCAGCCCCGTTCAGGGGTGGGGTCAAGAGACCCAGTACTTC. Translation gives CASSPVQGWGQETQYF.

This chain joins TRBV6-5 and TRBJ2-1, with 10 bases matching TRBD2. J lost 2 bases, V lost 4 bases, and 5 bases had no gene match. The CDR3 sequence is 16 residues long. From germline, CDR1 is MNHEY and CDR2 SVGAGI. The CDR3 sequence is CASSSSSGGAYNEQFF. The CDR3 DNA reads TGTGCCAGCAGTTCTTCTAGCGGGGGCGCCTACAATGAGCAGTTCTTC.

This clone has only a few counts. The chain carries TRBV7-9 and TRBJ2-3; 7 bases match TRBD1. The V gene's germline CDR1 is SEHNR and CDR2 FQNEAQ (reference sequence). There are 13 residues in the CDR3. With V trimmed by 5 bases and J by 6 bases, 5 bases remained unmatched. As DNA, the CDR3 is TGTGCCAGCAGCCTAGACAGGGTCGATACGCAGTATTTT. It codes for CASSLDRVDTQYF.

V is TRBV19 and J is TRBJ1-1; no definite D call. V was shortened by 8 bases and J by 0 bases, with 13 bases between the two germline ends. CDR1 LNHDA and CDR2 SQIVND come from the germline V gene (reference sequence). The CDR3 runs to 14 residues. CDR3 residues: CASGPKRVNTEAFF. CDR3 DNA: TGTGCCAGTGGTCCTAAACGGGTGAACACTGAAGCTTTCTTT.